Listed here are 23 T cell receptor beta chains from one sample, sequenced in a study of OX40 agonist ivuxolimab in advanced cancers. The repertoire was sequenced with immunoSEQ multiplex PCR; TCRdb's copy has only in-frame clones and lacks some. The table has about 55,000 clones, 84% seen once. The sequencing here drew on CD4+ or CD8+ T cells sorted from blood, taken in a trial of the OX40 agonist ivuxolimab. Receptor source: an adult with an advanced solid tumor such as melanoma, head and neck, liver or kidney cancer.

This chain connects TRBV7-2 to TRBJ2-7; D gene unclear. Trimming removed 5 bases at V and 7 bases at J, with 12 bases between. This CDR3 is 12 amino acids long. Germline-derived CDR1 and CDR2 are SGHTA and FQGNSA. CDR3 sequence reads: CASSPNLREQYF. DNA of the CDR3: TGTGCCAGCAGCCCTAACCTACGGGAGCAGTACTTC.

The V and J genes are TRBV30 and TRBJ1-3; perhaps TRBD1 as D (5 bases). Trimming removed 3 bases at V and 4 bases at J, with 16 bases between. The CDR3 consists of 15 residues. Germline CDR1 GTSNPN, CDR2 SVGIG (reference sequence). The CDR3 here is CAWSERGLPGNTIYF. DNA of the CDR3: TGTGCCTGGAGCGAACGGGGACTCCCAGGAAACACCATATATTTT. The full variable domain, with the rest looked up from reference TRBV30 and TRBJ1-3, is SQTIHQWPATLVQPVGSPLSLECTVEGTSNPNLYWYRQAAGRGLQLLFYSVGIGQISSEVPQNLSASRPQDRQFILSSKKLLLSDSGFYLCAWSERGLPGNTIYFGEGSWLTVV.

This clone appeared a single time. The CDR3 spells CASALHPGGSYEQYF. The CDR3 bases are TGTGCCAGCGCCCTGCACCCGGGGGGGTCCTACGAGCAGTACTTC. V gene TRBV6-1 combines with J gene TRBJ2-7; 8 positions match TRBD2. The CDR3 totals 15 residues. The germline V gene encodes CDR1 MNHNS and CDR2 SASEGT. V shed 8 bases, J shed 1 base, and the junction held 10 bases outside the gene matches.

The chain is built from TRBV5-1 and TRBJ2-1, with 11 bases lining up with TRBD2. From germline, CDR1 is SGHRS and CDR2 YFSETQ. V lost 2 bases to trimming and J lost 4 bases; unmatched junction nucleotides: 8. CDR3 length equals 17 residues. This CDR3 is CASSFLGLAGIYNEQFF. CDR3 nucleotides: TGCGCCAGCAGCTTCTTAGGACTAGCGGGTATATACAATGAGCAGTTCTTC.

The V gene is TRBV7-2, the J gene TRBJ2-5, with a tentative D call TRBD1 (6 bases). CDR3 length equals 14 residues. Germline V gene sequence: CDR1 SGHTA, CDR2 FQGNSA. The V end was cut by 1 base, the J end by 4 bases, with 10 bases between. The CDR3 loop reads CASSLGLGGETQYF. CDR3 in DNA: TGTGCCAGCAGCTTAGGATTAGGGGGAGAGACCCAGTACTTC.

The gene calls are TRBV7-7 and TRBJ2-6; no clear D. CDR1 is SSHAT, CDR2 FNYEAQ, per germline (reference sequence). This CDR3 contains 14 residues. With 5 bases removed from V and 6 bases from J, the gap between germline ends came to 11 bases. The chain's CDR3 is CASSQPTEANVLTF. CDR3 DNA: TGTGCCAGCAGCCAACCCACTGAGGCCAACGTCCTGACTTTC.

This chain connects TRBV19 to TRBJ2-3; D possibly corresponds to TRBD2 (6 bases). Germline CDR1 LNHDA, CDR2 SQIVND (reference sequence). Trimming shortened V by 8 bases and J by 2 bases, and 17 bases separated the two germline ends. The CDR3 covers 15 residues. CDR3: CASGRSGLSTDTQYF. As DNA, the CDR3 is TGTGCCAGTGGCCGGAGCGGGTTGTCCACAGATACGCAGTATTTT.

The chain recombines TRBV11-2 with TRBJ2-7, with TRBD2 identical over 7 bases. This CDR3 is built from 15 residues. The V gene end was trimmed by 2 bases and the J gene end by 3 bases; junction bases not matched to a gene: 7. Germline V lookup: CDR1 SGHAT, CDR2 FQNNGV. CDR3 DNA: TGTGCCAGCAGCTTAATTTCGGGCGGGAGCTACGAGCAGTACTTC. As protein: CASSLISGGSYEQYF.

The chain joins TRBV6-5 to TRBJ1-4; possible D gene TRBD1, 6 bases. The CDR3 extends over 14 amino acids. The V end lost 8 bases, the J end lost 7 bases, and 17 bases lay between the germline ends. Germline V gene data show CDR1 as MNHEY and CDR2 as SVGAGI. The CDR3 here is CASGGSRGLEKLFF. The CDR3 DNA reads TGTGCCAGCGGTGGGAGCCGGGGGCTTGAAAAACTGTTTTTT.

The chain uses TRBV7-3 and TRBJ2-2; D gene uncertain. The V end lost 2 bases, the J end lost 7 bases, and 8 bases lay between the germline ends. This CDR3 contains 13 residues. Germline values: CDR1 SGHTA, CDR2 FQGTGA. Here the CDR3 reads CASSLSSYGELFF. The CDR3 coding sequence is TGTGCCAGCAGCTTATCCAGCTACGGGGAGCTGTTTTTT. Full variable domain (rest looked up from reference TRBV7-3 and TRBJ2-2): GAGVSQTPSNKVTEKGKYVELRCDPISGHTALYWYRQSLGQGPEFLIYFQGTGAADDSGLPNDRFFAVRPEGSVSTLKIQRTERGDSAVYLCASSLSSYGELFFGEGSRLTVL.

The chain uses TRBV6-6 and TRBJ2-3, with 11 positions matching TRBD2. The CDR3 length is 16 residues. CDR1 and CDR2 (germline): MNHNY, SVGAGI (reference sequence). The J segment lost 0 bases and the V segment lost 2 bases, leaving 1 base of the junction unmatched. The CDR3 nucleotides are TGTGCCAGCAGTTACCCTAGCGGGAGGAGCACAGATACGCAGTATTTT. Protein sequence: CASSYPSGRSTDTQYF.

V usage is TRBV5-6 and J usage is TRBJ2-1; D is possibly TRBD2 (6 bases). CDR3 length: 17 residues. Trimming pared 1 base from V and 1 base from J, leaving 15 bases between. Germline assignment: CDR1 SGHDT and CDR2 YYEEEE. The CDR3 region has the DNA TGTGCCAGCAGCTTGCTAGCGCCCACCGGATCCTACAATGAGCAGTTCTTC. This codes for CASSLLAPTGSYNEQFF.

This chain joins TRBV4-1 and TRBJ2-7; 7 bases fit TRBD2. The CDR3 has 15 amino acids. After removal of 1 base from V and 5 bases from J, the junction contained 8 bases not matched to a gene. The germline CDR1 and CDR2 sequences are MGHRA and YSYEKL. The CDR3 protein is CASSQVAGALHEQYF. The CDR3 bases are TGCGCCAGCAGCCAAGTTGCGGGAGCTCTCCACGAGCAGTACTTC.

The V and J genes are TRBV23-1 and TRBJ2-5, with D possibly TRBD2 on 7 matching bases. TRBV23-1 is filed as an ORF, its function uncertain. CDR3 length: 16 amino acids. With 7 bases removed from V and 2 bases from J, the gap between germline ends came to 20 bases. CDR3: CASKSGDKGEQETQYF. As DNA, the CDR3 is TGCGCCAGCAAGAGCGGGGACAAGGGGGAGCAAGAGACCCAGTACTTC.

This clone was counted a few times. The rearrangement links TRBV11-3 to TRBJ1-2; 8 bases map to TRBD1. After removal of 5 bases from V and 4 bases from J, the junction contained 9 bases not matched to a gene. Germline CDR1 is SGHNT and CDR2 is YENEEA. The length of the CDR3 is 15 residues. The CDR3 DNA sequence: TGTGCCAGCAGCCAGACAGGGGTCGGGTTCTATGGCTACACCTTC. As protein: CASSQTGVGFYGYTF.

This chain links TRBV6-6 with TRBJ2-1; 7 positions agree with TRBD1. This CDR3 contains 13 residues. V shed 6 bases, J shed 4 bases, and the junction held 3 bases outside the gene matches. CDR1 and CDR2 from the germline V gene are MNHNY and SVGAGI (reference sequence). The CDR3, as DNA: TGTGCCAGCAGGGGGACAGAGTACAATGAGCAGTTCTTC. It codes for CASRGTEYNEQFF.

The genes are TRBV30 and TRBJ2-1; 7 bases agree with TRBD2. V gave up 2 bases and J gave up 6 bases; unmatched junction bases: 10. From germline, CDR1 is GTSNPN and CDR2 SVGIG (reference sequence). The CDR3 runs 15 residues. CDR3 loop: CAWSLPSGTFNEQFF. CDR3 DNA: TGTGCCTGGAGTTTACCCAGCGGGACGTTCAATGAGCAGTTCTTC.

The V and J genes are TRBV11-2 and TRBJ2-5; 13 nucleotides align to TRBD2. V gave up 3 bases and J gave up 5 bases; unmatched junction bases: 9. Germline CDR1 SGHAT, CDR2 FQNNGV. The CDR3 is 17 amino acids. CDR3 protein: CASSFSLAGGRGETQYF. In DNA, the CDR3 is TGTGCCAGCAGCTTCTCACTAGCGGGAGGGCGCGGTGAGACCCAGTACTTC.

The chain joins TRBV19 to TRBJ2-2; unclear D gene. V lost 6 bases and J 0 bases, leaving 14 bases between the germline ends. The CDR3 totals 16 residues. Germline V lookup: CDR1 LNHDA, CDR2 SQIVND (reference sequence). The CDR3 reads CASRGMAGSNTGELFF. CDR3 in DNA: TGTGCCAGTAGGGGCATGGCTGGATCGAACACCGGGGAGCTGTTTTTT.

The chain is built from TRBV30 and TRBJ1-3, with 9 positions matching TRBD1. The trim removed 0 bases at V and 4 bases at J, leaving 13 bases unmatched. Germline lookup yields CDR1 GTSNPN and CDR2 SVGIG (reference sequence). The CDR3 is made up of 18 amino acids. The CDR3 is CAWSVRRGTGGFGNTIYF. The CDR3, as DNA: TGTGCCTGGAGTGTAAGGAGAGGTACAGGGGGCTTCGGAAACACCATATATTTT.

The chain employs TRBV30 and TRBJ2-1; TRBD2 aligns across 9 bases. V lost 3 bases, J lost 6 bases, and 12 bases stayed unmatched. Germline CDR1 is GTSNPN and CDR2 is SVGIG (reference sequence). The CDR3 totals 16 residues. The CDR3 region has the DNA TGTGCCTGGAGCCCTCCCGGCGGGAGGGCCTTCAATGAGCAGTTCTTC. This translates into CAWSPPGGRAFNEQFF.

This clone was picked up one time. This chain joins TRBV4-3 and TRBJ2-2; D may be TRBD1 (7 bases). Trimming removed 0 bases at V and 5 bases at J, with 19 bases between. The germline gives CDR1 LGHNA, CDR2 YSLEER. This CDR3 contains 18 residues. This chain's CDR3 is CASSQDLAPGGKTGELFF. DNA for the CDR3: TGCGCCAGCAGCCAAGATCTGGCCCCAGGGGGGAAGACCGGGGAGCTGTTTTTT.

A word on this clone: Mismatch with germline at one junction end may stem from a read error. The chain joins TRBV6-1 to TRBJ2-3; maybe TRBD1 (8 bases). The CDR3 loop spans 14 amino acids. The V gene's germline CDR1 is MNHNS and CDR2 SASEGT. CDR3 in DNA: TGCACACAGGGGGGGGAGGGCCGGACAGATACGCAGTATTTT. Residues: CTQGGEGRTDTQYF.